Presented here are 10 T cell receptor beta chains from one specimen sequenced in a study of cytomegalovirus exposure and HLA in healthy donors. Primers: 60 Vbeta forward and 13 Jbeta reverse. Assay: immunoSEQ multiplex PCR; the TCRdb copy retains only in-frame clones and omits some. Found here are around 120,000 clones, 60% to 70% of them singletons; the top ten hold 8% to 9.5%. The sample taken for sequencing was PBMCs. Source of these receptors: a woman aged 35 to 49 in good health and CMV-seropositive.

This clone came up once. DNA for the CDR3: TGTGCCAGCACCGCTTCCCCGAGCAATGAGCAGTTCTTC. Amino acid sequence: CASTASPSNEQFF. V usage is TRBV7-2 and J usage is TRBJ2-1; no definite D call. V was clipped by 7 bases and J by 6 bases, with 13 bases between them. Germline V lookup: CDR1 SGHTA, CDR2 FQGNSA. This CDR3 has 13 amino acids. The variable domain in full, completed from reference TRBV7-2 and TRBJ2-1, reads GAGVSQSPSNKVTEKGKDVELRCDPISGHTALYWYRQSLGQGLEFLIYFQGNSAPDKSGLPSDRFSAERTGGSVSTLTIQRTQQEDSAVYLCASTASPSNEQFFGPGTRLTVL.

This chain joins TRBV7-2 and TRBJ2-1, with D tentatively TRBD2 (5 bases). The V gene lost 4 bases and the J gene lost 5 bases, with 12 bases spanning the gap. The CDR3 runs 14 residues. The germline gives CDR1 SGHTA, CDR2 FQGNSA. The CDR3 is CASSSSRVDNEQFF. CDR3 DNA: TGTGCCAGCAGCTCCTCGCGGGTGGACAATGAGCAGTTCTTC.

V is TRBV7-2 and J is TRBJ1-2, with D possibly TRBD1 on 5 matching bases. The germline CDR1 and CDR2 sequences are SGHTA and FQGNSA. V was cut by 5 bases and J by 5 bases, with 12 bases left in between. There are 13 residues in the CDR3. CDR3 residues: CASSLTVLYGYTF. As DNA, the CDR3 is TGTGCCAGCAGCCTGACAGTTTTATATGGCTACACCTTC. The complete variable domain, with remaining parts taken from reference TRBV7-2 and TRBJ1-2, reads GAGVSQSPSNKVTEKGKDVELRCDPISGHTALYWYRQSLGQGLEFLIYFQGNSAPDKSGLPSDRFSAERTGGSVSTLTIQRTQQEDSAVYLCASSLTVLYGYTFGSGTRLTVV.

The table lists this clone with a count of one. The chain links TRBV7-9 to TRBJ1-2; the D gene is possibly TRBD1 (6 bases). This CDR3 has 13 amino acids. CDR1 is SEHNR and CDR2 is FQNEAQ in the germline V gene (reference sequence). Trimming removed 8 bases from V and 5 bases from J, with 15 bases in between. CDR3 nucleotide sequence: TGTGCCAGCTTCTCAGGGGTTCCATATGGCTACACCTTC. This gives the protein CASFSGVPYGYTF.

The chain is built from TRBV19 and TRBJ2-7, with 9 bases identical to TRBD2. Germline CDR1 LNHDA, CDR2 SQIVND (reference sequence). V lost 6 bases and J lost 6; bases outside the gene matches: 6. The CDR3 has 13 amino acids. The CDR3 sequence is CASSTGLASEQYF. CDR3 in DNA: TGTGCCAGTAGCACGGGACTAGCCTCCGAGCAGTACTTC. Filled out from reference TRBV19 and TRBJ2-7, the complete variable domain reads DGGITQSPKYLFRKEGQNVTLSCEQNLNHDAMYWYRQDPGQGLRLIYYSQIVNDFQKGDIAEGYSVSREKKESFPLTVTSAQKNPTAFYLCASSTGLASEQYFGPGTRLTVT.

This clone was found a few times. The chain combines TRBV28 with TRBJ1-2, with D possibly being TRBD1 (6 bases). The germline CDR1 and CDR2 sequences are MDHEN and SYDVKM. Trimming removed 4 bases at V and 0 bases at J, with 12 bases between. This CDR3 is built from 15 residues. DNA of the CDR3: TGTGCCAGCAGTTCGACAGGTCTTGCTAACTATGGCTACACCTTC. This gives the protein CASSSTGLANYGYTF.

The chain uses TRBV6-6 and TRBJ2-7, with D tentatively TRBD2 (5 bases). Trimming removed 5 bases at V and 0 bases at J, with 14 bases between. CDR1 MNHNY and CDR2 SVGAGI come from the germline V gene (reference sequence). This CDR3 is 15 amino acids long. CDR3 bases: TGTGCCAGCAGTCAGCCCTGGGGAGACTCCTACGAGCAGTACTTC. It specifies CASSQPWGDSYEQYF.

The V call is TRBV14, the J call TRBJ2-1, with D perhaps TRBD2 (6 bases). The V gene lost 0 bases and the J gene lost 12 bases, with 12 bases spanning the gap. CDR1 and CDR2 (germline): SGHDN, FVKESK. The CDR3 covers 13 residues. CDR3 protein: CASSQEGGVGQFF. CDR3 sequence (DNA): TGTGCCAGCAGCCAAGAGGGGGGAGTCGGGCAGTTCTTC. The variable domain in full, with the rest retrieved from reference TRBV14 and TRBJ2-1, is EAGVTQFPSHSVIEKGQTVTLRCDPISGHDNLYWYRRVMGKEIKFLLHFVKESKQDESGMPNNRFLAERTGGTYSTLKVQPAELEDSGVYFCASSQEGGVGQFFGPGTRLTVL.

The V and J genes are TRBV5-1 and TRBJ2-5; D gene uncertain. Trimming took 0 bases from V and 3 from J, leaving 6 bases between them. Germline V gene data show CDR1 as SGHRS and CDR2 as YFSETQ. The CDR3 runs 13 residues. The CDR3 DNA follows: TGCGCCAGCAGCTTGGCCTTAGAAGAGACCCAGTACTTC. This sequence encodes CASSLALEETQYF.

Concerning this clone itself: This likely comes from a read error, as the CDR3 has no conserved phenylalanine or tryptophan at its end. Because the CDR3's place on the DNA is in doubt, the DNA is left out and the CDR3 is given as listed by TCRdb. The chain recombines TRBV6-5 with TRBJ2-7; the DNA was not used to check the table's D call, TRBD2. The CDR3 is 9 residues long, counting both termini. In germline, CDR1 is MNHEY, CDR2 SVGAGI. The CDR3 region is CASNEEGQR.